A single T cell receptor (beta chain) is shown here with its context. The sample is drawn from a study of blood T cell repertoires in COVID-19. Study background: Sites across the United States, Italy and Spain contributed samples from acute and convalescent COVID-19.

Repertoires were generated with immunoSEQ multiplex PCR, while TCRdb's copy carries only in-frame clones and drops some. The table has under 300,000 clones, around 89% seen once. This CDR3 is built from 17 residues. Per the germline V gene, CDR1 is LGHNA and CDR2 is YNFKEQ. V dropped 1 base and J dropped 4; count of bases not matched to a gene: 8. Specimen: peripheral blood. This chain connects TRBV4-2 to TRBJ2-5; 11 bases fit TRBD2. This TCR was recovered from a woman in her thirties or forties who had recovered from COVID-19. The CDR3 sequence: CASSQVGVAGGRETQYF. The CDR3 nucleotides read TGTGCCAGCAGCCAAGTTGGGGTAGCGGGAGGGCGAGAGACCCAGTACTTC.